The present entry profiles one T cell receptor beta chain with its context. The antigen it recognizes is unknown. Base quality data are lacking; no much larger clone is found one base away. This specimen's treatment or condition label, interpreted: about 20 received Ad26.COV2.S at low or high dose, single or two shots; roughly five received placebo; per-sample allocation not given. Repertoires of vaccine and placebo recipients were sequenced from samples taken on day 63 after the first injection. Between 29 July and 7 August 2020, Cohort 1b enrolled approximately 26 adults aged 18-55 years at one site in Boston, USA. Ad26.COV2.S was a replication-incompetent adenovirus type 26 vector that expressed a prefusion-stabilized SARS-CoV-2 spike protein derived from the original Wuhan strain. The data are from a study of Ad26.COV2.S vaccination and SARS-CoV-2 variants listed by TCRdb under 2021. With respect to the entire study: Donors in the vaccine arm were drawn from COV1001, a phase I-IIa trial of Ad26.COV2.S in healthy adults that was multicentre, randomized, double-blind and placebo-controlled. Ad26.COV2.S was administered intramuscularly at a dose of 5x10^10 or 1x10^11 viral particles, either as one shot or as two shots given 56 days apart. TCRbeta repertoire sequencing was used to assess the specificity and breadth of SARS-CoV-2-reactive T cell receptors after Ad26.COV2.S vaccination. A total of some 30 samples were included in the TCR-sequenced set, comprising around 19 Ad26.COV2.S vaccine recipients, 5 placebo recipients and 8 SARS-CoV-2 convalescent individuals. Trial participants were randomized into five groups of five, in which low-dose or high-dose Ad26.COV2.S was given once or twice, or placebo was given on both occasions. Investigators remained blinded to trial group allocation during experiments and outcome assessment. On the study overall, not on this receptor specifically: The study lacked the statistical power to compare responses across vaccine doses or regimens. The authors noted that total T cell responses may have been underestimated by the TCR breadth and depth analyses. After vaccination, substantial breadth of spike-specific CD8+ and CD4+ T cell responses was reported. Spike-specific TCR breadth was higher in Ad26.COV2.S recipients than in placebo recipients (P = 0.0014). Non-spike TCR breadth was comparable between vaccine and placebo recipients, consistent with the vaccine containing only spike.

The immunoSEQ Assay was the method used to sequence TCRbeta CDR3 regions. After extraction, genomic DNA underwent amplification by bias-controlled multiplex PCR, followed by high-throughput sequencing. Processing in the source paper ran as follows. Collapsing and filtering of sequences were performed to quantify the absolute abundance of each unique TCRbeta CDR3 region. T cell fraction was estimated by normalizing TCRbeta template counts to usable DNA, with usable DNA measured through amplification of reference genes found in all nucleated cells. Repertoire TCRs were annotated as SARS-CoV-2-specific when V gene, CDR3 amino acid sequence and J gene were exactly matched to a known reactive TCR set. The reference SARS-CoV-2 TCR set was derived from MIRA and filtered for enrichment in COVID-19-positive ImmuneCODE repertoires, a step that removed public or cross-reactive TCRs. Using the MIRA antigens, annotated TCRs were further analysed by specific ORF or by position within an ORF. Breadth was defined as annotated unique rearrangements over total unique productive rearrangements; depth was the summed frequency of those rearrangements. Two-sided Wilcoxon rank-sum tests were applied when comparing TCR breadth between groups. TCRdb obtained this table from immuneACCESS and retained in-frame rearrangements with V and J assigned. These tables miss some clones; where compared with another copy, unresolved V genes account for less than half of the shortfall, and the remainder is unexplained. Clonal size and the V and J genes are those of that table, whereas D and trimming came from the DNA. Counted in this sample were approximately 480,000 clones; around 90% of them appeared once. About 13% of the sample lies in the top ten.

The V and J ends are trimmed by 1 base and 5 bases, leaving 18 bases between them. CDR1 and CDR2 are read off the germline V gene (reference sequence) as SEHNR and FQNEAQ. Inclusive of the bounding cysteine and phenylalanine, the CDR3 is 17 residues long. The read is trimmed to its CDR3 DNA, 51 bases read in frame from base 1. This TCR was recovered from a person between 18 and 59 years old who received the Ad26.COV2.S COVID-19 vaccine or a placebo. The V gene is TRBV7-9 and the J gene is TRBJ2-1; the D gene is perhaps TRBD1, from 6 matching bases. The specimen was peripheral blood, collected in a trial of Ad26.COV2.S vaccine versus placebo. The CDR3 amino acid sequence is: CASSLGTGVGGHNEQFF. The DNA is as follows: TGTGCCAGCAGCTTAGGTACAGGCGTAGGGGGTCACAATGAGCAGTTCTTC.